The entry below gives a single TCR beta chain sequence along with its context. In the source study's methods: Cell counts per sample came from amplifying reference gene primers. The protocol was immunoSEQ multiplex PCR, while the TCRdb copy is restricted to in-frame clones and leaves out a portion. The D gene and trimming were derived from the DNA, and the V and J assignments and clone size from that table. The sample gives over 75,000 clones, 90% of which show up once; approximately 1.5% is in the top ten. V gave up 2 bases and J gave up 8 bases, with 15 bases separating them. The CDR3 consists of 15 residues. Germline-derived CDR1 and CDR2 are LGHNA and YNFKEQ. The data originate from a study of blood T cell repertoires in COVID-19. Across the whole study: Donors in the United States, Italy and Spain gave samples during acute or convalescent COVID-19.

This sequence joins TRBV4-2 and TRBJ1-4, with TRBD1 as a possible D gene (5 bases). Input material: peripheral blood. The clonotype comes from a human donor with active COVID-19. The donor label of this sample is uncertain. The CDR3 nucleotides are TGTGCCAGCAGCCAATTCGGAGGGGAGGGGGAAAAACTGTTTTTT. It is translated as CASSQFGGEGEKLFF.